This is a list of T cell receptor beta chains from one sample in a study of PD-1 blockade in classical Hodgkin lymphoma. Some clones are missing from TCRdb's copy, which holds only in-frame ones; the method was immunoSEQ multiplex PCR. Among about 64,000 clones listed, about 89% were seen once. The sequenced sample was peripheral blood mononuclear cells (PBMCs), obtained before the fourth cycle of nivolumab. The receptors come from a human donor with classical Hodgkin lymphoma. Each CDR3 is given with its conserved first and last residue.

V	J	CDR3
TRBV10-2	TRBJ2-2	CASSELRQVVGELFF
TRBV4-1	TRBJ2-2	CASSQIGERANTGELFF
TRBV10-3	TRBJ1-1	CASHATELNTEAFF
TRBV5-8	TRBJ1-2	CATRALGYTF
TRBV18	TRBJ1-1	CASSLGQGSFTEAFF
TRBV12-5	TRBJ1-1	CASGLPYKSNTEAFF
TRBV5-6	TRBJ1-1	CASSLGPQAFF
TRBV30	TRBJ2-5	CAWTSGLGEETQYF
TRBV5-6	TRBJ2-7	CASSLLFQDEQYF
TRBV4-1	TRBJ1-2	CASSQERGADYGYTF
TRBV27	TRBJ2-4	CASIRATGKNIQYF
TRBV14	TRBJ2-3	CASRHFEEDTQYF
TRBV6-4	TRBJ2-1	CASSDSNSVTLYNEQFF
TRBV5-5	TRBJ1-6	CASSASGVLSSPLHF
TRBV7-2	TRBJ1-2	CASSLTGELTLYGYTF
TRBV15	TRBJ1-5	CATSTLAGDYSNQPQHF
TRBV6-5	TRBJ1-1	CASSYSSRYTEAFF
TRBV5-4	TRBJ1-2	CASSLGGRTAQGGYTF
TRBV5-1	TRBJ1-1	CASSDGGVSFSANTEAFF
TRBV30	TRBJ2-6	CAADRSSSGANVLTF
TRBV7-8	TRBJ1-5	CASSLAGKGINQPQHF
TRBV2	TRBJ2-2	CASQYGRSNTGELFF
TRBV6-5	TRBJ1-5	CASSSGTRSNQPQHF
TRBV28	TRBJ1-1	CASSFGVTEAFF
TRBV2	TRBJ2-1	CAGPGGGDNEQFF
TRBV27	TRBJ2-1	CASSGQGPGNEQFF
TRBV7-2	TRBJ2-5	CASSLLRGPQETQYF
TRBV19	TRBJ2-2	CASIFRDRGNTGELFF
TRBV4-1	TRBJ2-3	CASSQAGTGGYTQYF
TRBV30	TRBJ2-5	CAWTSTGLANGETQYF
TRBV5-1	TRBJ1-1	CASSLMGLGPVDTEAFF
TRBV6-4	TRBJ2-3	CASSDTGGGTDTQYF
TRBV30	TRBJ2-7	CACDRDSLFYEQYF
TRBV13	TRBJ1-4	CASSLGGAGNEKLFF
TRBV19	TRBJ1-6	CASTPGGGKDNSPLHF
TRBV6-5	TRBJ1-2	CASSLARNYGYTF
TRBV27	TRBJ2-5	CASSLGGWETQYF
TRBV10-3	TRBJ2-1	CAISELRGEGYNEQFF
TRBV18	TRBJ1-5	CASSPPGTISNQPQHF
TRBV11-2	TRBJ2-6	CASSLWAVVGANVLTF
TRBV2	TRBJ1-6	CASRLGRDSPLHF
TRBV6-5	TRBJ2-5	CASTATGETQYF
TRBV6-6	TRBJ1-2	CASSARKGGDFGGYTF
TRBV18	TRBJ2-5	CASSPPGGFGETQYF
TRBV6-1	TRBJ1-5	CASGPGNQPQHF
TRBV7-9	TRBJ1-1	CASPGYTEAFF
TRBV5-1	TRBJ2-1	CASSPWTSANNEQFF
TRBV27	TRBJ1-1	CASSLGREAFF
TRBV6-1	TRBJ1-2	CASSDWATGYGYTF
TRBV30	TRBJ1-2	CAWSPGAGYTF
TRBV19	TRBJ2-7	CASSLGSAGLEQYF
TRBV6-5	TRBJ2-7	CASSYSTSYEQYF